The TCR beta chain under discussion was sequenced for a study of blood T cell repertoires in COVID-19. Study-wide context: Samples came from the United States, Italy and Spain, spanning acute and convalescent COVID-19. PBMCs, B-cell-depleted T cells, or T cells provided the cDNA or gDNA that made up the material.

The age range of participants was about 18 to 100 years, with residence in about two dozen US areas. Assignment of participants to cohorts was predicated upon participant-reported clinical history. The repertoire was sequenced with immunoSEQ multiplex PCR; TCRdb's copy has only in-frame clones and lacks some. Here the sample spans hundreds of thousands of clones, 85% to 90% being singletons. The source of this sequence is a woman aged 50 to 65 who had recovered from COVID-19. Sequences were obtained from PBMCs or T cells enriched from blood (not recorded which).

CDR3 loop: CASSYSMNQGAGYTF. The CDR3 DNA sequence: TGTGCCAGCAGTTACTCGATGAACCAGGGGGCTGGCTACACCTTC. The V and J genes are TRBV6-5 and TRBJ1-2; 8 nucleotides align to TRBD1. The germline V gene encodes CDR1 MNHEY and CDR2 SVGAGI. The CDR3 length is 15 residues. J was trimmed by 7 bases and V by 0 bases; bases with no gene match: 7.